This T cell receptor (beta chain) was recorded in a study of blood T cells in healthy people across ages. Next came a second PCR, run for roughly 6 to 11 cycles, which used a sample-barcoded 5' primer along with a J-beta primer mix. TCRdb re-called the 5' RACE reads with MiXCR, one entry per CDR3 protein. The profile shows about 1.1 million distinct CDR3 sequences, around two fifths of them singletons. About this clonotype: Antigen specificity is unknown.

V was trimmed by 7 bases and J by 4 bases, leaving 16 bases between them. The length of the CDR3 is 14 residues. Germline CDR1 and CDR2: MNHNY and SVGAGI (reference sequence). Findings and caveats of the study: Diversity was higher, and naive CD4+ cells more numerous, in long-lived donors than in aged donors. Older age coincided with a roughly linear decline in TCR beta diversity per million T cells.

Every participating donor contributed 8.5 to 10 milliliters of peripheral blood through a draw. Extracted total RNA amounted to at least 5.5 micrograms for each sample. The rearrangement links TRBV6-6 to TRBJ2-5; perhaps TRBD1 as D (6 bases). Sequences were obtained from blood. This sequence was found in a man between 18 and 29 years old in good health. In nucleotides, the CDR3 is TGTGCCAGCACCCCCACCAGGGGACCAGAGACCCAGTACTTC. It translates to CASTPTRGPETQYF.